What follows is one T cell receptor (beta chain) and its context. Antigen: not known. The data were taken from a study of T-cell memory formation after mild COVID-19. Whole-study findings and limits: Contracting CD8+ clones were enriched in EMRA, CD4+ mainly in CM and EM. Clones that shrank (day 15 to 85) were balanced CD4/CD8, whereas later expanders leaned CD4+.

5'RACE primed from the constant segment yielded TCR alpha and TCR beta cDNA libraries bearing sample barcodes and UMIs. MiXCR, run by TCRdb on the 5' RACE reads, gives a single entry per CDR3 protein. The sample yields about 400,000 distinct CDR3 sequences, approximately 15% seen once. This CDR3 has 13 residues. V was trimmed by 7 bases and J by 6 bases, leaving 14 bases between them. The receptor comes from a man aged 18 to 30 who had mild COVID-19 (a few samples of this study predate the infection). Cell type and time point are not known. Sequenced: PBMCs or a T cell subset sorted from them (not recorded which). The V and J genes are TRBV12-3 or TRBV12-4 and TRBJ2-3, with D possibly TRBD1 on 6 matching bases. CDR3 nucleotides: TGTGCCAGCAACTTCCAGGGGTCTGATACGCAGTATTTT. The encoded protein is CASNFQGSDTQYF.